These T cell receptor beta chains were read from a single sample in a study of immune evolution from preneoplasia to lung adenocarcinoma. Repertoires were generated with immunoSEQ multiplex PCR, while TCRdb's copy carries only in-frame clones and drops some. Of about 41,000 clones listed, less than 80% are singletons. Sequencing used FFPE invasive lung adenocarcinoma tissue. These receptors all come from a person aged 60 to 70 with lung adenocarcinoma. Each CDR3 is given with its conserved first and last residue. The order of the fields is D gene, clone size, V gene, J gene, CDR3 DNA, CDR3 protein. A D gene is named only where the DNA matches it firmly. Size tells how often a clone was seen (once, few, many) or the class of an expanded clone, and some rows leave it out.

>TRBD1|.|TRBV18|TRBJ2-5
TGTGCCAGCTCACCCGGGACAGTATATGAGACCCAGTACTTC
CASSPGTVYETQYF
>.|.|TRBV19|TRBJ2-1
TGTGCCACCGATCGGGGGCATGAGCAGTTCTTC
CATDRGHEQFF
>.|.|TRBV11-3|TRBJ2-5
TGTGCCAGCAGCTTCGGGCAGGGTGAGACCCAGTACTTC
CASSFGQGETQYF
>.|.|TRBV29-1|TRBJ2-3
TGCAGCGTTGAAGCGGGGGCAACCGGGCTTAATACGCAGTATTTT
CSVEAGATGLNTQYF
>.|.|TRBV4-1|TRBJ2-3
.
CASSLRFGQGRGDMQYF
>.|.|TRBV19|TRBJ1-1
TGTGCCAGTAGTATAAGGTCAGGGGTGAACACTGAAGCTTTCTTT
CASSIRSGVNTEAFF
>TRBD1|.|TRBV4-1|TRBJ1-4
TGCGCCAGCAGCCAAGGGGACAGAGACAATGAAAAACTGTTTTTT
CASSQGDRDNEKLFF
>.|.|TRBV5-1|TRBJ1-5
TGCGCCAGCAGGGACAGTCCCACTGGCAATCAGCCCCAGCATTTT
CASRDSPTGNQPQHF
>.|.|TRBV2|TRBJ2-3
TGTGCCAGCAGGGGGAGACTAGTGCCAGATACGCAGTATTTT
CASRGRLVPDTQYF
>TRBD1|once|TRBV7-6|TRBJ1-2
TGTGCCAGCAGCCCTACCCCACCGGGACAGGCCTATGGCTACACCTTC
CASSPTPPGQAYGYTF
>.|.|TRBV28|TRBJ2-7
TGTGCCAGCAGTTACTTGGGGCTGCAGTACTTC
CASSYLGLQYF
>TRBD2|.|TRBV27|TRBJ2-1
TGTGCCAGCAGAGCTAGCGGGAGGGGAGGGGAGCAGTTCTTC
CASRASGRGGEQFF
>TRBD2|few|TRBV2|TRBJ2-1
TGTGCCAGCGCCCTGGGACTAGCGGGAGCCAGTGAGCAGTTCTTC
CASALGLAGASEQFF
>.|.|TRBV11-3|TRBJ2-7
TGTGCCAGCAGCCATGCCTACGAGCAGTACTTC
CASSHAYEQYF
>TRBD1|.|TRBV30|TRBJ1-1
TGTGCCTGGAGTGTACGGGGCAGGGGGTATATGAACACTGAAGCTTTCTTT
CAWSVRGRGYMNTEAFF
>TRBD1|.|TRBV11-3|TRBJ2-7
TGTGCCAGCAGCTTCGGTGGACAGGGAACGTTTAACTACGAGCAGTACTTC
CASSFGGQGTFNYEQYF
>.|few|TRBV19|TRBJ1-1
TGTGCCAGTAGTATAGATCAGCGTGGGGCTGAAGCTTTCTTT
CASSIDQRGAEAFF
>TRBD2|once|TRBV5-1|TRBJ2-1
TGCGCCAGCAGCTCGATAAATAGCGGGAGTGGAGATGAGCAGTTCTTC
CASSSINSGSGDEQFF
>TRBD1|few|TRBV11-3|TRBJ2-2
TGTGCCAGCCGCGGGGCAGGGGGCGAGGGCGGGGAGCTGTTTTTT
CASRGAGGEGGELFF
>.|.|TRBV18|TRBJ1-1
TGTGCCAGCATTCGCGACCCCGGAGGGGCTGAAGCTTTCTTT
CASIRDPGGAEAFF
>TRBD1|few|TRBV23-1|TRBJ1-1
TGCGCCAGCAGCCATGACCGGGACAGGGACAATGAAGCTTTCTTT
CASSHDRDRDNEAFF
>.|.|TRBV28|TRBJ2-5
TGTGCCAGCAGTTTAGCGGGAATAGAGACCCAGTACTTC
CASSLAGIETQYF
>.|.|TRBV5-5|TRBJ1-1
TGTGCCAGCAGCTTGGAACGGAACACTGAAGCTTTCTTT
CASSLERNTEAFF
>.|.|TRBV30|TRBJ2-2
TGTGCCTGGAGTGCAGGTTATGACACCGGGGAGCTGTTTTTT
CAWSAGYDTGELFF
>TRBD1|.|TRBV6-1|TRBJ2-1
TGTGCCAGCAGGGGACAGTCTTACAATGAGCAGTTCTTC
CASRGQSYNEQFF
>TRBD1|.|TRBV19|TRBJ2-2
TGTGCCAGTAGTGTACAGGGGGCGGCCGGGGAGCTGTTTTTT
CASSVQGAAGELFF
>.|few|TRBV28|TRBJ2-1
TGTGCCAGCAGTTTTTACAATGAGCAGTTCTTC
CASSFYNEQFF
>TRBD1|.|TRBV15|TRBJ2-1
TGTGCCACCAGCAGGGACCTCGGGACAGTATACAATGAGCAGTTCTTC
CATSRDLGTVYNEQFF